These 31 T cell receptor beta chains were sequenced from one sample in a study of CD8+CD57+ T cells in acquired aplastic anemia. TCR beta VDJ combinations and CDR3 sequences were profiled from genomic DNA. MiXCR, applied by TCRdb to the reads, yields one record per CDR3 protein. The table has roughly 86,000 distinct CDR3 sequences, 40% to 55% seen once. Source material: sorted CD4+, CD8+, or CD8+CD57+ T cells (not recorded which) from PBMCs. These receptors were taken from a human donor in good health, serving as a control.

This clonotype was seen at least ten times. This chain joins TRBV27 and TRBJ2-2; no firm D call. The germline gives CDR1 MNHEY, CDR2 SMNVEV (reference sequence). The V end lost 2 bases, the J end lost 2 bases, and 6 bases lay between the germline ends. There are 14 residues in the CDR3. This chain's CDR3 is CASSLGRNTGELFF. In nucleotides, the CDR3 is TGTGCCAGCAGTTTAGGCAGAAACACCGGGGAGCTGTTTTTT.

The CDR3 region has the DNA TGCAGCGCCCAAGCCGGGACTAGTGTCAATGAGCAGTTCTTC. Translated: CSAQAGTSVNEQFF. The chain couples TRBV29-1 to TRBJ2-1; 8 bases map to TRBD2. Germline CDR1 and CDR2: SQVTM and ANQGSEA. Unmatched junction bases numbered 11, after V lost 7 bases and J lost 6 bases. The CDR3 consists of 14 residues.

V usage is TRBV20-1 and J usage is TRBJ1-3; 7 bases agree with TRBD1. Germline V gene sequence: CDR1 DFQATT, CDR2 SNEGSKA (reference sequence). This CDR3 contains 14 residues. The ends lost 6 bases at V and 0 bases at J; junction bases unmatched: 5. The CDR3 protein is CSAMDRPSGNTIYF. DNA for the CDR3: TGCAGTGCGATGGACAGGCCCTCTGGAAACACCATATATTTT.

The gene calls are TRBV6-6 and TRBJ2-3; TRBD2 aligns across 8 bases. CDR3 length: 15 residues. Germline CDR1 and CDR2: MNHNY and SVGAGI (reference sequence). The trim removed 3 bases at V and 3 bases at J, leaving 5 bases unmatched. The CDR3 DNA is TGTGCCAGCAGTTATGCGGGAGGAGGAACAGATACGCAGTATTTT. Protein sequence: CASSYAGGGTDTQYF.

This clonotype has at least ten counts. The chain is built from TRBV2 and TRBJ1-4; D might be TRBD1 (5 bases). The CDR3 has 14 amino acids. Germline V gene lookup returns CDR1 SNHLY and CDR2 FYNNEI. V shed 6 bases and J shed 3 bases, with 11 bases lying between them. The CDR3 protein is CASSPGRANEKLFF. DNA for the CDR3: TGTGCCAGCAGCCCGGGGCGGGCTAATGAAAAACTGTTTTTT.

The CDR3 loop is CASREVWGNTEAFF. CDR3 sequence (DNA): TGTGCCAGCAGGGAGGTGTGGGGGAACACTGAAGCTTTCTTT. The rearrangement uses TRBV6-1 and TRBJ1-1, with D unclear. Trimming took off 6 bases at V and 1 base at J, with 12 bases between the two ends. The CDR3 loop spans 14 amino acids. The V gene's germline CDR1 is MNHNS and CDR2 SASEGT.

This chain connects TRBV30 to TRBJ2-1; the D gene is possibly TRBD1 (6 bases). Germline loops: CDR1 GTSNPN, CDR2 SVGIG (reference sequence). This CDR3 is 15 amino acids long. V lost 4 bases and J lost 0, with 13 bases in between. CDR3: CAWTSTGSSYNEQFF. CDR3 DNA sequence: TGTGCCTGGACCTCTACAGGGAGCTCCTACAATGAGCAGTTCTTC.

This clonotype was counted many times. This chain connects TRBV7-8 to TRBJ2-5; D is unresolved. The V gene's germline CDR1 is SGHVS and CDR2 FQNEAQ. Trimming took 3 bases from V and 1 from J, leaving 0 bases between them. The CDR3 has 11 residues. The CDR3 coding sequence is TGTGCCAGCAGCTTCCAAGAGACCCAGTACTTC. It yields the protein CASSFQETQYF.

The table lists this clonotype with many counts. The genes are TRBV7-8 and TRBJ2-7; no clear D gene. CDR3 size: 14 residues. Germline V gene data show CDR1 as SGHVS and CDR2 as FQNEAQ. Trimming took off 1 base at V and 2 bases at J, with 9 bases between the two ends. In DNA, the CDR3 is TGTGCCAGCAGCTTAGACGTATTAACCTACGAGCAGTACTTC. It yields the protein CASSLDVLTYEQYF.

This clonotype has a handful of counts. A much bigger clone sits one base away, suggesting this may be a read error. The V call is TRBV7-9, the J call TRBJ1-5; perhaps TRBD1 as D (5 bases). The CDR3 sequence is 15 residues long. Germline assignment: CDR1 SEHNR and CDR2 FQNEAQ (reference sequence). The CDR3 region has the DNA TGTGTCAGCAGCCAGGGACGTGAGCGCAATCAGCCCCAGCATTTT. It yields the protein CVSSQGRERNQPQHF. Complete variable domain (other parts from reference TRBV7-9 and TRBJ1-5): DTGVSQNPRHKITKRGQNVTFRCDPISEHNRLYWYRQTLGQGPEFLTYFQNEAQLEKSRLLSDRFSAERPKGSFSTLEIQRTEQGDSAMYLCVSSQGRERNQPQHFGDGTRLSIL.

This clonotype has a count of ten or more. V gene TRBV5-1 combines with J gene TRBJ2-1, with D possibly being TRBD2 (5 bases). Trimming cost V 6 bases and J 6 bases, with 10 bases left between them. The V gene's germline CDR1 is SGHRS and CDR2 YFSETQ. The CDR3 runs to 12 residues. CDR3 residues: CASTRGSNEQFF. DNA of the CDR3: TGCGCCAGCACAAGAGGGAGCAATGAGCAGTTCTTC.

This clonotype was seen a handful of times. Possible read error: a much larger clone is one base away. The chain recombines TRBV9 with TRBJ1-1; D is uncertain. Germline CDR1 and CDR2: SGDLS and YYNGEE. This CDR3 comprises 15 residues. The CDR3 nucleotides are TGTGCCAGCAGCGTAGTCCCGGGCATGGCCACTGAAGCTTCCTTT. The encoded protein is CASSVVPGMATEASF.

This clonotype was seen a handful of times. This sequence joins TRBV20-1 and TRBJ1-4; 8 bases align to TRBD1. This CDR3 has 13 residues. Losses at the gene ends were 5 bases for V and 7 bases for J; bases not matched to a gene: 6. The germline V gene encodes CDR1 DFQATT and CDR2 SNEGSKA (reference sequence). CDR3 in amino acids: CSADPGTGEKLFF. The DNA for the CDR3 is TGCAGTGCTGACCCCGGGACAGGTGAAAAACTGTTTTTT.

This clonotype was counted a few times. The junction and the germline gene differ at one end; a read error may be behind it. DNA for the CDR3: TGTGCCAACAGCTTGGCAATGGTAGAGACCCAGTACTTC. Its translation: CANSLAMVETQYF. The V call is TRBV5-6, the J call TRBJ2-5, with no clear D. The CDR3 length is 13 residues. Germline V CDR1 and CDR2: SGHDT, YYEEEE.

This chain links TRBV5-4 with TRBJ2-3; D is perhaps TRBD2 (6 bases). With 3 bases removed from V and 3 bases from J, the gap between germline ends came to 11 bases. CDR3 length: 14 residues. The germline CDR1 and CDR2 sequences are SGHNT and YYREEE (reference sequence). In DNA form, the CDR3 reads TGTGCCAGCAGCTACGGAGGACTAACAGATACGCAGTATTTT. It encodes CASSYGGLTDTQYF. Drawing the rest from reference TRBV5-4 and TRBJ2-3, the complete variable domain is ETGVTQSPTHLIKTRGQQVTLRCSSQSGHNTVSWYQQALGQGPQFIFQYYREEENGRGNFPPRFSGLQFPNYSSELNVNALELDDSALYLCASSYGGLTDTQYFGPGTRLTVL.

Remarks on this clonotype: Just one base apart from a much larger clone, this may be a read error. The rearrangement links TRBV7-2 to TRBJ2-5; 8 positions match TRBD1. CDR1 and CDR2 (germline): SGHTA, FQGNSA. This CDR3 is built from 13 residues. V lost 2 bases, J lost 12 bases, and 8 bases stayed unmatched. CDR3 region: CASSLFGQGGEYF. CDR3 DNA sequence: TGTGCCAGCAGCTTATTTGGACAGGGAGGCGAGTACTTC.

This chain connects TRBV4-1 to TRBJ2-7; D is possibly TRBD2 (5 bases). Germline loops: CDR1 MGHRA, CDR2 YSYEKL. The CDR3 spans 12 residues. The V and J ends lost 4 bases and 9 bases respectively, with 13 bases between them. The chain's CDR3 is CASSPTGVGQYF. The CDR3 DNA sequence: TGCGCCAGCAGCCCGACCGGGGTCGGGCAGTACTTC.

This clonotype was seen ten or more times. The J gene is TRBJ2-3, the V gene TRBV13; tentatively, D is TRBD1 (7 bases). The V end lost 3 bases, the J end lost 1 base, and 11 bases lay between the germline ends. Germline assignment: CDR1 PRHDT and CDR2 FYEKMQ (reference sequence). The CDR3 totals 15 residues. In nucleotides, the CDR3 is TGTGCCAGCAGCTTTACAGGGGAGGGCACAGATACGCAGTATTTT. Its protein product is CASSFTGEGTDTQYF.

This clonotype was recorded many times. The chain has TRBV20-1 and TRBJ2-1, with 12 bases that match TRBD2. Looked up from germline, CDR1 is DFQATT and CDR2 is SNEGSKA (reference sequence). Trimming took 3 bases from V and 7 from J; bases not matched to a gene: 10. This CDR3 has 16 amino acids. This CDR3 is CSASLLLAGGANEQFF. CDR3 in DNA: TGCAGTGCTAGCCTCCTCCTAGCGGGAGGGGCGAATGAGCAGTTCTTC.

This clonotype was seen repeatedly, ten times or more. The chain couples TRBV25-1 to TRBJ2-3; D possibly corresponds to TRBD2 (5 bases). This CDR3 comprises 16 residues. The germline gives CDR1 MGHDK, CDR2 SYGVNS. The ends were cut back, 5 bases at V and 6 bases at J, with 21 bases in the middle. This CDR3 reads CASSFELGSEADTQYF. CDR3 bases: TGTGCCAGCAGTTTCGAGTTGGGGAGCGAAGCGGATACGCAGTATTTT.

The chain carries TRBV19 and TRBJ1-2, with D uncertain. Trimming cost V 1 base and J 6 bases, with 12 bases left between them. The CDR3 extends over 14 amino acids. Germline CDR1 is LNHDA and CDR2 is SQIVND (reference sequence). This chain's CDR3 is CASSIGTGRDGYTF. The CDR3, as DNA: TGTGCCAGTAGTATAGGCACTGGGAGGGATGGCTACACCTTC.

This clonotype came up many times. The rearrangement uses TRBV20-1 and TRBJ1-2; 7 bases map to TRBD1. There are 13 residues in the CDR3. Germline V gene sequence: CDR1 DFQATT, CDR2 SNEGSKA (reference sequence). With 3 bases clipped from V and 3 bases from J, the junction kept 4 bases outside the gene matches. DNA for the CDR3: TGCAGTGCTAGGACAGGGTTAGACTATGGCTACACCTTC. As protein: CSARTGLDYGYTF.

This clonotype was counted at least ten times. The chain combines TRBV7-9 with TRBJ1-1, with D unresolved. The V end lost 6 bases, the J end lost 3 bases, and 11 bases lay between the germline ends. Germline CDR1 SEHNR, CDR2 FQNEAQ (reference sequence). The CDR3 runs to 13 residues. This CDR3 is CASSSGWDTEAFF. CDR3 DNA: TGTGCCAGCAGTTCCGGGTGGGACACTGAAGCTTTCTTT.

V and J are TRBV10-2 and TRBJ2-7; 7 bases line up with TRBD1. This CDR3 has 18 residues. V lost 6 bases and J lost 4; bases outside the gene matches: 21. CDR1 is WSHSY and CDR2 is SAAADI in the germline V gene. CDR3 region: CASRVTGTICRRVYEQYF. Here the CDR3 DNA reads TGCGCCAGCAGGGTGACAGGGACAATCTGCCGCCGGGTGTACGAGCAGTACTTC.

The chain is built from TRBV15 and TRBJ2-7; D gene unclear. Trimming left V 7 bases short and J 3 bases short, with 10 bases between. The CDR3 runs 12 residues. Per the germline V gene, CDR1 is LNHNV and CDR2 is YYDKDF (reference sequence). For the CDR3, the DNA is TGTGCCACCATCTGGCCCCACTACGAGCAGTACTTC. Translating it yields CATIWPHYEQYF.

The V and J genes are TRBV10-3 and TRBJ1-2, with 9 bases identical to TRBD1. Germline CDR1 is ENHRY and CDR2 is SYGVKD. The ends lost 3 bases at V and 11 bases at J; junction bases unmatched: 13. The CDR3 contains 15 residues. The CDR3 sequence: CAISDQIGTGPQYTF. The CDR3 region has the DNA TGTGCCATCAGTGATCAGATTGGGACAGGGCCTCAGTACACCTTC.

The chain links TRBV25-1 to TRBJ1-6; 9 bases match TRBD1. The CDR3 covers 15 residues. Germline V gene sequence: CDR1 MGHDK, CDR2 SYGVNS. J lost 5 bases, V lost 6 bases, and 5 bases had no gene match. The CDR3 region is CASSQRDRDNSPLHF. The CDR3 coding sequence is TGTGCCAGCAGCCAACGGGACAGGGATAATTCACCCCTCCACTTT.

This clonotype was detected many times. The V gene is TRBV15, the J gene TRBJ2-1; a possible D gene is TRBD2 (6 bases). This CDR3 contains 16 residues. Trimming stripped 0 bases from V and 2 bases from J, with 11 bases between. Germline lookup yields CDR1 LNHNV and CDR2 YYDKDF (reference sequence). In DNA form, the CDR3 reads TGTGCCACCAGCAGAGAATGGCGGGAAACCTACAATGAGCAGTTCTTC. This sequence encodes CATSREWRETYNEQFF.

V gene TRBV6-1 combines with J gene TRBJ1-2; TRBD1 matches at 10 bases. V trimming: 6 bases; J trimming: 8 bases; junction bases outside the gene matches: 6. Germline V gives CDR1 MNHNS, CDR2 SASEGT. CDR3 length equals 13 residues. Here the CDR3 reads CASSRQGADGYTF. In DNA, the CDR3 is TGTGCCAGCAGCAGACAGGGGGCAGACGGCTACACCTTC.

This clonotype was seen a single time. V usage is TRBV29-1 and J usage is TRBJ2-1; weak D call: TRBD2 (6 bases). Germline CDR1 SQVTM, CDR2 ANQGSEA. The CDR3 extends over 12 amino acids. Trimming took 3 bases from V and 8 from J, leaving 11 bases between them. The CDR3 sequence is CSVDLGGHEQFF. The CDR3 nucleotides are TGCAGCGTTGATTTGGGGGGTCATGAGCAGTTCTTC.

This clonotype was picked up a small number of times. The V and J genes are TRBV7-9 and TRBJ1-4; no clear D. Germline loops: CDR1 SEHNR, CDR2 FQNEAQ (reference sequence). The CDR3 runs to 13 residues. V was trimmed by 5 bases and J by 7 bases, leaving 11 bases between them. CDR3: CASSGAGSEKLFF. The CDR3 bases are TGTGCCAGCAGCGGCGCAGGTAGTGAAAAACTGTTTTTT.